These T cell receptor beta chains were read from a single sample in a study of early T cells in non-severe SARS-CoV-2 infection. TCRdb processed the 5' RACE reads anew with MiXCR; each CDR3 protein has one entry. The repertoire holds roughly 120,000 distinct CDR3 sequences, 15% seen once, with roughly 22% in the top ten. The sample taken for sequencing was whole blood. The receptors were sampled from an adult who was a healthcare worker with PCR-confirmed SARS-CoV-2 infection or an uninfected control (not recorded which). Each CDR3 is given without its conserved first and last residue. The size field is filled for only some rows; it gives once, few, many or a size class.

abundance	v_gene	j_gene	CDR3aa
.	TRBV20-1	TRBJ2-1	SAPGLVALSGNEQF
.	TRBV3-1	TRBJ2-7	ASSPPPGGNSYEQY
few	TRBV4-1	TRBJ1-1	ASSQDRRTGEEAF
many	TRBV9	TRBJ2-7	ASSLAWDSSTYEQY
few	TRBV25-1	TRBJ2-5	ASTAGGYQETQY
.	TRBV11-2	TRBJ2-4	ASSLQRGTKNIQY
.	TRBV6-1	TRBJ2-7	ASSEYRGVNYEQY
.	TRBV2	TRBJ2-5	ASSETRSEGTQY
few	TRBV6-4	TRBJ1-1	ASSTRTGDFKSAF
.	TRBV10-3	TRBJ2-1	AISESTGGKVNEQF
.	TRBV4-2	TRBJ2-5	ASSATRKETQY
many	TRBV9	TRBJ2-1	ASSFLSGTENEQF
many	TRBV6-5	TRBJ1-1	ASKGKPGTEAF
many	TRBV7-3	TRBJ2-1	ASSRGAGKGNEQF
.	TRBV7-3	TRBJ2-1	ASSSHRENEQF
.	TRBV29-1	TRBJ1-4	SVGQGGEKLF
.	TRBV7-6	TRBJ2-1	ASSSPTGGYEQF
few	TRBV5-3	TRBJ1-5	ARSIDWDRAGDQPQH
.	TRBV7-9	TRBJ2-7	ASSLNRGRYEQY
.	TRBV12-3/TRBV12-4	TRBJ2-3	ASSGTITDTQY
few	TRBV10-3	TRBJ2-7	AISVGFNNYEQY
.	TRBV7-2	TRBJ2-1	ASSFVPLPGYNEQF
few	TRBV18	TRBJ2-1	ASSPGLAGFGEQF
few	TRBV15	TRBJ1-1	ATSRDLKGTEAF
.	TRBV10-3	TRBJ2-1	AISEEGFINEQF
.	TRBV20-1	TRBJ2-7	SAPGFAYEQY
few	TRBV29-1	TRBJ1-4	SVDQGTNEKLF
many	TRBV7-9	TRBJ1-1	ASSSGGHWTEKAF
few	TRBV5-1	TRBJ2-3	ASSLRTGKEDTQY
many	TRBV3-1	TRBJ1-2	ASSQAGQNYGYT
many	TRBV7-2	TRBJ2-1	ASSLGTYNEQF
few	TRBV20-1	TRBJ1-1	SAIDHSESLNTEAF
.	TRBV30	TRBJ1-2	AAGDGLYGYT
few	TRBV6-1	TRBJ1-1	ASSELPISTEAF
.	TRBV20-1	TRBJ2-7	SASGGALPYEQY
.	TRBV7-9	TRBJ1-1	ASSPWNTEAF
few	TRBV6-2/TRBV6-3	TRBJ1-6	ASSPPGRTLRNSPLH
.	TRBV19	TRBJ2-1	ASSMDRERDEQF
few	TRBV12-3/TRBV12-4	TRBJ1-1	ASSWAPGTVPNTEAF
few	TRBV7-3	TRBJ1-1	ASSLLGVQDTEAF
few	TRBV29-1	TRBJ2-7	SVESRGQGTYEQY
few	TRBV4-1	TRBJ1-3	ASSHRGEGNTIY
.	TRBV4-2	TRBJ1-2	ASSQNPRGRYGYT
few	TRBV7-2	TRBJ1-2	ASSTRGRSYGYT
few	TRBV12-3/TRBV12-4	TRBJ2-7	ASSPDGAGPEQY
few	TRBV19	TRBJ1-2	ASSIDGGPYGYT
.	TRBV6-6	TRBJ1-5	ASSYPNAEGNQPQH
.	TRBV12-3/TRBV12-4	TRBJ2-1	ASRATGIGEQF
.	TRBV3-1	TRBJ1-6	ASSGQNNSPLH
many	TRBV30	TRBJ1-5	AWSLVLGGQPQH
many	TRBV11-2	TRBJ1-4	ASSRPGQGTNEKLF
.	TRBV20-1	TRBJ1-1	SARDGRTGGGAGEAF
.	TRBV2	TRBJ2-7	ASSGVPWDGTYEQY